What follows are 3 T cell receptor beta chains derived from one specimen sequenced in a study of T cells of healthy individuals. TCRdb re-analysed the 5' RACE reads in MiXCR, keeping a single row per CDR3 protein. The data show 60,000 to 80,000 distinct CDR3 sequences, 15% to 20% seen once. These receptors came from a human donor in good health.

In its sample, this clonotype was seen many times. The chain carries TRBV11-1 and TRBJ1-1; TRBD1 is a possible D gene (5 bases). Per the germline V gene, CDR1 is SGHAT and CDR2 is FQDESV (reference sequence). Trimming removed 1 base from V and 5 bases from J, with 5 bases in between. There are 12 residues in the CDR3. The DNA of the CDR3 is TGTGCCAGCAGCTTAGACAGGACTGAAGCTTTCTTT. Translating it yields CASSLDRTEAFF.

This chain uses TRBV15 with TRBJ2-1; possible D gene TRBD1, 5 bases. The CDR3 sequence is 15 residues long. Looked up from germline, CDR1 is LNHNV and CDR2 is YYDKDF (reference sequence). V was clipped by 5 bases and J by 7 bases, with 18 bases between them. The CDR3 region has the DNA TGTGCCACCAGCTTCTCCCGGCAGGGCCCGAATGAGCAGTTCTTC. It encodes CATSFSRQGPNEQFF.

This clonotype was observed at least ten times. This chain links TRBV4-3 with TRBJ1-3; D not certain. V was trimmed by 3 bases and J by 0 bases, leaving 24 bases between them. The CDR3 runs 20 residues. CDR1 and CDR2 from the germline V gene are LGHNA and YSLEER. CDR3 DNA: TGCGCCAGCAGCCAGCACGAGGGAACCTTCTCCCTCAGCTCTGGAAACACCATATATTTT. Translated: CASSQHEGTFSLSSGNTIYF.